This T cell receptor beta chain was identified during a study of blood T cell repertoires in COVID-19. The data were produced by immunoSEQ multiplex PCR, yet TCRdb's version contains in-frame clones alone and is incomplete. The sample shows under 200,000 clones, around four fifths of them seen only once. This CDR3 is 13 amino acids long. Trimming stripped 3 bases from V and 4 bases from J, with 9 bases between. This clone was counted a single time. The sample comprised peripheral blood. This chain connects TRBV12-3 or TRBV12-4 to TRBJ1-2; D gene unclear. The TCR sequence derives from a woman in her 70s with COVID-19, enrolled during active disease. CDR3 sequence (DNA): TGTGCCAGCAGTTTTAGGACTCTCTATGGCTACACCTTC. It encodes CASSFRTLYGYTF.